This TCR beta chain was retrieved from a study of blood T cell repertoires in COVID-19. The overall study: Whether acute or convalescent, the COVID-19 samples came from the United States, Italy and Spain. Sources were T cells, B-cell-depleted T cells, or PBMCs; the material itself was cDNA or gDNA.

Source study methods: Scientists estimated how many nucleated cells there were by amplifying reference gene primers. Assay used: immunoSEQ multiplex PCR; TCRdb lists only in-frame clones, some missing. Clonal size and the V and J genes are those of that table, whereas D and trimming came from the DNA. Here the sample spans 65,000 or so clones, roughly 90% being singletons. The CDR3 covers 11 residues. Per the germline V gene, CDR1 is DFQATT and CDR2 is SNEGSKA (reference sequence). The chain has TRBV20-1 and TRBJ1-1; D gene unclear. The TCR sequence derives from a man aged 60-69 years with acute or convalescent COVID-19. The sequenced sample consisted of peripheral blood. CDR3 residues: CSPSDGTEAFF. CDR3 nucleotides: TGCAGCCCAAGCGACGGTACTGAAGCTTTCTTT.